This is a list of T cell receptor beta chains from one sample in a study of cytomegalovirus exposure and HLA in healthy donors. Libraries were prepared by immunoSEQ multiplex PCR; TCRdb keeps only in-frame clonotypes and omits some of them. This table holds around 200,000 clones, more than 85% found once. Sequencing input: PBMCs. The receptors here all came from a woman aged 18-29 years in good health and CMV-seronegative. Both conserved end residues are part of each CDR3. Each record gives: J gene, V gene, clone size, D gene, CDR3 DNA, CDR3 protein. The D gene is left open where the match is weak. Clone sizes are given selectively: once, few, many, or a class where the clone is expanded.

>TRBJ2-2|TRBV18|.|.
TGTGCCAGCTCACCACCGACCGGACTTGACACCGGGGAGCTGTTTTTT
CASSPPTGLDTGELFF
>TRBJ1-6|TRBV2|few|.
TGTGCCAGCAGTGAGGCAGGGGATAATTCACCCCTCCACTTT
CASSEAGDNSPLHF
>TRBJ1-1|TRBV7-2|.|.
TGTGCCAGCAGTTATGGGAGTGAAGCTTTCTTT
CASSYGSEAFF
>TRBJ2-3|TRBV19|.|TRBD2
TGTGCCAGTAGTATAGGGCGGGAGGTCACAGATACGCAGTATTTT
CASSIGREVTDTQYF
>TRBJ2-7|TRBV5-1|.|TRBD2
TGCGCCAGCAGTCTCCTAGCGGGAGGTTACTACGAGCAGTACTTC
CASSLLAGGYYEQYF
>TRBJ2-4|TRBV19|.|TRBD2
TGTGCCAGTAGTAGATGGGAGGGCGGAGGGGACATTCAGTACTTC
CASSRWEGGGDIQYF
>TRBJ2-1|TRBV7-9|.|TRBD2
TGTGCCAGCAGCCCCGCCCATATAGCGGGGGGGCCGGATGAGCAGTTCTTC
CASSPAHIAGGPDEQFF
>TRBJ2-7|TRBV4-3|.|.
TGCGCCAGCAGCCAAGATCGAGGCGGTTACTACGAGCAGTACTTC
CASSQDRGGYYEQYF
>TRBJ2-1|TRBV11-2|.|.
TGTGCCAGCAGCAACAGTCATCAGGGCCATGAGCAGTTCTTC
CASSNSHQGHEQFF
>TRBJ2-1|TRBV7-6|.|.
TGTGCCAGCAGCCAAACAGGGCCTGAGCAGTTCTTC
CASSQTGPEQFF
>TRBJ1-6|TRBV4-3|.|.
TGCGCCAGCAGCCCAGGGTACTTGGCCGGACCCCTCCACTTT
CASSPGYLAGPLHF
>TRBJ2-7|TRBV7-9|few|TRBD1
TGTGCCAGCAGCTTCCTGACAGGGGGCTGGAACGAGCAGTACTTC
CASSFLTGGWNEQYF
>TRBJ2-7|TRBV4-2|once|.
TGTGCCAGCAGCCAAGAGTGGGGGGGGCCCGAGCAGTACTTC
CASSQEWGGPEQYF
>TRBJ2-7|TRBV7-6|.|TRBD2
TGTGCCAGCAGCTATAACACCGGACTAGCTGCCGAGCAGTACTTC
CASSYNTGLAAEQYF
>TRBJ2-2|TRBV11-2|.|TRBD1
TGTGCCAGCAGCTTGACAGGGGTAAACGGGGAGCTGTTTTTT
CASSLTGVNGELFF
>TRBJ2-7|TRBV9|.|TRBD1
TGCGCCAGCAGCGTAGCTTCGACAGGGGTTCGGGGCGAGCAGTACTTC
CASSVASTGVRGEQYF
>TRBJ2-4|TRBV7-9|.|TRBD1
TGTGCCAGCAGCTCAGACAGGGCGGACATTCAGTACTTC
CASSSDRADIQYF
>TRBJ2-2|TRBV5-4|once|.
TGTGCCAGCAGCCCAGGGGGGTCGGGGACCGGGGAGCTGTTTTTT
CASSPGGSGTGELFF
>TRBJ2-1|TRBV1|few|.
TGCACCAGCAGCCCTCCTGGAGCGGGAGGGCCGGAACGAGATGAGCAGTTCTTC
CTSSPPGAGGPERDEQFF
>TRBJ2-5|TRBV7-9|once|TRBD1
TGTGCCAGCAGCTTAGGTGCGGGACAGGGATACGAGACCCAGTACTTC
CASSLGAGQGYETQYF
>TRBJ2-2|TRBV28|.|.
TGTGCCAGCAGTTTAGGCCGCGCGGGGCTGTTTTTT
CASSLGRAGLFF
>TRBJ1-1|TRBV7-9|.|.
TGTGCCAGCAGCTTACAGGCAGGGGTGACTGAAGCTTTCTTT
CASSLQAGVTEAFF
>TRBJ1-1|TRBV14|.|.
TGTGCCAGCAGCCAACCGGGGATGAACACTGAAGCTTTCTTT
CASSQPGMNTEAFF
>TRBJ2-1|TRBV13|.|TRBD1
TGTGCCAGCAGTAGGACAGGGGGCTCTAATGAGCAGTTCTTC
CASSRTGGSNEQFF
>TRBJ1-2|TRBV7-8|.|.
TGTGCCAGCAGTCCAACAGGGACGTCCCACTATGGCTACACCTTC
CASSPTGTSHYGYTF
>TRBJ2-2|TRBV4-2|.|TRBD1
TGTGCCAGCAGCCAAGACTTGGGGACAGGGAAGGCCGGGGAGCTGTTTTTT
CASSQDLGTGKAGELFF
>TRBJ2-1|TRBV5-1|.|.
TGCGCCAGCAGCTTAAGGGCTAGCGATGAGCAGTTCTTC
CASSLRASDEQFF
>TRBJ1-2|TRBV19|few|.
TGTGCCAGTAGTATAGCCCTGGACAGCTACTATGGCTACACCTTC
CASSIALDSYYGYTF
>TRBJ2-1|TRBV9|.|TRBD2
TGTGCCAGCAGCGTAGGACTAGCGGCCTCCTACAATGAGCAGTTCTTC
CASSVGLAASYNEQFF
>TRBJ2-3|TRBV7-3|.|TRBD2
TGTGCCAGCAGCTCCCTACCGGGACTAACAGATACGCAGTATTTT
CASSSLPGLTDTQYF
>TRBJ1-1|TRBV5-8|.|TRBD1
TGTGCCAGCAGCCGCGCCACAGGGGGGGGGACTGAAGCTTTCTTT
CASSRATGGGTEAFF
>TRBJ2-7|TRBV7-6|.|.
TGTGCCAGCAGCTTAGCGCTAGATTACGAGCAGTACTTC
CASSLALDYEQYF
>TRBJ2-7|TRBV9|.|TRBD2
TGTGCCAGCAGCGCCGGACTAGCGGGGACCTACGAGCAGTACTTC
CASSAGLAGTYEQYF
>TRBJ2-2|TRBV5-1|.|TRBD2
TGCGCCAGCAGCTTGGAGCGCGGGAGGGCGAGAACCGGGGAGCTGTTTTTT
CASSLERGRARTGELFF
>TRBJ2-3|TRBV10-3|.|TRBD2
TGTGCCATCAGTGGGGGAGCGGGGGCGATCACAGATACGCAGTATTTT
CAISGGAGAITDTQYF
>TRBJ2-7|TRBV27|.|.
TGTGCCAGCAGTCCATCCTACGAGCAGTACTTC
CASSPSYEQYF
>TRBJ2-1|TRBV1|.|.
TGCACCAGCAGCCAAAGAACCCTTGGCGGGAGGGCCTACAATGAGCAGTTCTTC
CTSSQRTLGGRAYNEQFF
>TRBJ2-1|TRBV7-2|.|.
TGTGCCAGCAGCTTACGTGGCCGTTCCTTCTTC
CASSLRGRSFF
>TRBJ1-5|TRBV6-5|.|TRBD1
TGTGCCAGCAGCCCCAGGACAGGGGGAGACCAGCCCCAGCATTTT
CASSPRTGGDQPQHF
>TRBJ2-2|TRBV7-3|.|.
TGTGCCAGCAGCCCCACGGGGTCCACCGGGGAGCTGTTTTTT
CASSPTGSTGELFF
>TRBJ2-2|TRBV10-3|.|.
TGTGCCATCAGTGAATACTTCAACACCGGGGAGCTGTTTTTT
CAISEYFNTGELFF
>TRBJ1-1|TRBV30|.|.
TGTGCCTGGACCCCAGGGGTCGGGAACACTGAAGCTTTCTTT
CAWTPGVGNTEAFF
>TRBJ2-7|TRBV9|.|.
TGTGCCAGCAGCGTAGGAGGGGAGCAGTACTTC
CASSVGGEQYF
>TRBJ2-2|TRBV9|.|TRBD2
TGTGCCAGCAGCCCCTGGCGGGAGGGTAACACCGGGGAGCTGTTTTTT
CASSPWREGNTGELFF
>TRBJ2-4|TRBV2|.|.
TGTGCCAGCAGATTAGACTCACTAGCCAAAAACATTCAGTACTTC
CASRLDSLAKNIQYF
>TRBJ2-3|TRBV15|.|.
TGTGCCACCAGCCCTTCCTGGGCGCCGGATACGCAGTATTTT
CATSPSWAPDTQYF
>TRBJ2-2|TRBV10-1|.|.
TGCGCCAGCAGTGCACGGTGGAGTGACCCCGGGGAGCTGTTTTTT
CASSARWSDPGELFF
>TRBJ1-2|TRBV6-5|.|.
TGTGCCAGCAGAGCAATCGACAGAGGCTATGGCTACACCTTC
CASRAIDRGYGYTF
>TRBJ1-1|TRBV5-1|.|.
TGCGCCAGCAGCTGGGGCGGAGTGAACCCCGTGAACACTGAAGCTTTCTTT
CASSWGGVNPVNTEAFF
>TRBJ2-7|TRBV4-3|.|TRBD2
TGCGCCAGCAGCCAAGACTATATCTATTATAGCGGGAGGGCCCACGAGCAGTACTTC
CASSQDYIYYSGRAHEQYF
>TRBJ1-4|TRBV18|.|.
TGTGCCAGCTCACGCACGACAGGTCATGAAAAACTGTTTTTT
CASSRTTGHEKLFF
>TRBJ1-1|TRBV29-1|.|.
TGCAGCGTTGAATCCCGGTTGGTGAGCGAAGCTTTCTTT
CSVESRLVSEAFF
>TRBJ2-7|TRBV10-3|.|.
TGTGCCATCAGTGAGTCTTTAGCTGCTACCTACGAGCAGTACTTC
CAISESLAATYEQYF
>TRBJ1-1|TRBV7-9|.|.
TGTGCCAGCAGCCGCGACTGGTCGGAGATGAACACTGAAGCTTTCTTT
CASSRDWSEMNTEAFF
>TRBJ2-5|TRBV15|.|TRBD1
TGTGCCACCAGCCGAGGACAGGGCGGAGAGACCCAGTACTTC
CATSRGQGGETQYF